This TCR beta chain appears in the sequencing data of a study of Graves' ophthalmopathy and Graves' hyperthyroidism. Findings and caveats of the study: Ophthalmopathy progression predictions by the model showed 72.22% specificity and roughly 70% sensitivity.

This CDR3 contains 17 residues. Germline CDR1 is SEHNR and CDR2 is FQNEAQ (reference sequence). V shed 5 bases and J shed 3 bases, with 20 bases lying between them. TCR beta CDR3 amplification used RNA transcripts. In the first round, RT-PCR was carried out with HTBI primers, and a multiplex PCR formed the second round. TCRdb analysed the multiplex PCR reads with MiXCR anew, one entry per CDR3 protein. The data contain hundreds of thousands of distinct CDR3 sequences, roughly 41% of them singletons. Comments on this clonotype: Its antigen is undetermined.

Diagnosis relied on clinical symptoms, serum thyroxine, TRAb, thyroid ultrasound and orbital computed tomography. The PBMC fraction was derived from 9 to 10 ml of fresh peripheral blood. The clonotype comes from an adult man with Graves' ophthalmopathy. The specimen was peripheral blood. J is TRBJ1-5 and V is TRBV7-9; no clear D. CDR3 DNA sequence: TGTGCCAGCAGCCAAGAGGCCACATACTACTCCAATCAGCCCCAGCATTTT. Translated: CASSQEATYYSNQPQHF.